A selection of T cell receptor beta chains follows, all from one sample in a study of shared clonotypes between healthy human individuals. Libraries were prepared by immunoSEQ multiplex PCR; TCRdb keeps only in-frame clonotypes and omits some of them. The sample yields about 1.5 million clones, over 95% seen once. Sequencing used naive CD4+ T cells sorted from blood. These receptors were obtained from a man aged 25-45 years in good health. CDR3s include the opening cysteine and the closing phenylalanine or tryptophan. Fields, in order: D gene, clone size, J gene, V gene, CDR3 DNA, CDR3 protein. The D gene is left open where the match is weak. Clone size is shown for a subset of rows, as once, few, many or a class of expanded clone.

>NA|NA|TRBJ1-4|TRBV5-1
TGCGCCAGCAGCTTGGGGGCGGATCGGAAACTGTTTTTT
CASSLGADRKLFF
>NA|few|TRBJ2-5|TRBV9
TGTGCCAGCAGCGTAGCTGGAGAGACCCAGTACTTC
CASSVAGETQYF
>NA|once|TRBJ2-5|TRBV11-2
TGTGCCAGCAGCTTAGTGGAAGAGACCCAGTACTTC
CASSLVEETQYF
>NA|NA|TRBJ2-1|TRBV5-1
TGCGCCAGCAGCTTGGTAGGACTAAACTCTTACAATGAGCAGTTCTTC
CASSLVGLNSYNEQFF
>TRBD1|NA|TRBJ1-5|TRBV6-1
TGTGCCAGCAGGACAGGGGGCTATCAGCCCCAGCATTTT
CASRTGGYQPQHF
>NA|NA|TRBJ2-1|TRBV5-1
TGCGCCAGCAGCTTGGCCCCAGAGTACAATGAGCAGTTCTTC
CASSLAPEYNEQFF
>TRBD1|NA|TRBJ2-7|TRBV6-5
TGTGCCAGCCGAGACAGGGTCACCTACGAGCAGTACTTC
CASRDRVTYEQYF
>NA|NA|TRBJ1-1|TRBV28
TGTGCCAGCACCCCACCGGGGGGGACCGCTGAAGCTTTCTTT
CASTPPGGTAEAFF
>TRBD2|NA|TRBJ2-3|TRBV2
TGTGCCAGCAGACCCAAAGGACTAGCTACAGATACGCAGTATTTT
CASRPKGLATDTQYF
>NA|NA|TRBJ1-1|TRBV7-2
TGTGCCAGCAGCGGGGTGGGGAAGAACACTGAAGCTTTCTTT
CASSGVGKNTEAFF
>NA|NA|TRBJ2-5|TRBV1
TGCACCAGCCGCGCGACTAGCGGGAAAGAGACCCAGTACTTC
CTSRATSGKETQYF
>NA|NA|TRBJ2-5|TRBV18
TGTGCCAGCTCACCCCCAAGCGGAGAGACCCAGTACTTC
CASSPPSGETQYF
>NA|NA|TRBJ2-5|TRBV2
TGTGCCAGTCTCGGTAGCGTACAAGAGACCCAGTACTTC
CASLGSVQETQYF
>NA|NA|TRBJ1-2|TRBV5-1
TGCGCCAGCAGCGTCGCAGGGAACTATGGCTACACCTTC
CASSVAGNYGYTF
>NA|NA|TRBJ1-2|TRBV11-2
TGTGCCAGCAGCCGGGCGGGGGCGCGGGGCTACACCTTC
CASSRAGARGYTF
>TRBD1|NA|TRBJ1-2|TRBV2
TGTGCCAGCAGAGTACAGGGGGGTGGCTACACCTTC
CASRVQGGGYTF
>TRBD1|NA|TRBJ1-5|TRBV27
TGTGCCAGCAGTTTATTCCGGGGACAGGGGATCAGCAATCAGCCCCAGCATTTT
CASSLFRGQGISNQPQHF
>NA|few|TRBJ1-5|TRBV6-5
TGTGCCAGCAGTTACGACGGGTATCAGCCCCAGCATTTT
CASSYDGYQPQHF
>NA|NA|TRBJ2-1|TRBV6-6
TGTGCCAGCAGTAAGAGGTGGGGATACAATGAGCAGTTCTTC
CASSKRWGYNEQFF
>TRBD2|NA|TRBJ2-7|TRBV18
TGTGCCAGCTCACCGGGAGGGTCTTCCTACGAGCAGTACTTC
CASSPGGSSYEQYF
>NA|NA|TRBJ2-7|TRBV29-1
TGCAGCGTCCGCAGGGACACAGTTTACGAGCAGTACTTC
CSVRRDTVYEQYF
>TRBD1|NA|TRBJ2-7|TRBV18
TGTGCCAGCTCACCTAGACAGGGCAGCGGCGAGCAGTACTTC
CASSPRQGSGEQYF
>NA|NA|TRBJ2-7|TRBV9
TGTGCCAGCAGCGTATCGCCGGACTCCTACGAGCAGTACTTC
CASSVSPDSYEQYF
>TRBD1|NA|TRBJ2-7|TRBV2
TGTGCCAGCAGTGTAGGGACAGGGTGGTACGAGCAGTACTTC
CASSVGTGWYEQYF
>TRBD1|once|TRBJ2-7|TRBV5-4
TGTGCCAGCAGCTTGGGGACAGGAATCTACGAGCAGTACTTC
CASSLGTGIYEQYF
>NA|NA|TRBJ2-1|TRBV30
TGTGCCTGGAGTTCAACACTCCGGGACGTTAAGCAGTTCTTC
CAWSSTLRDVKQFF
>NA|NA|TRBJ1-5|TRBV28
TGTGCCAGCAGAGATCCAGGTGGTGGTCAGCCCCAGCATTTT
CASRDPGGGQPQHF
>NA|NA|TRBJ2-3|TRBV2
TGTGCCAGCAATTTGGGCCCAGATACGCAGTATTTT
CASNLGPDTQYF
>TRBD1|NA|TRBJ1-5|TRBV14
TGTGCCAGCAGCCATTTAGGGGGACAGTTGTGGGTCTATAGCAATCAGCCCCAGCATTTT
CASSHLGGQLWVYSNQPQHF
>NA|NA|TRBJ2-7|TRBV5-4
TGTGCCAGCAGCAACCTTGGGGGACAACTCTACGAGCAGTACTTC
CASSNLGGQLYEQYF
>NA|NA|TRBJ2-6|TRBV5-1
TGCGCCAGCAGCTTGGGGGGCTCGGCCAACGTCCTGACTTTC
CASSLGGSANVLTF
>NA|NA|TRBJ2-6|TRBV5-4
TGTGCCAGCAGCTTCGGGGGATCTGGGGCCAACGTCCTGACTTTC
CASSFGGSGANVLTF
>TRBD1|NA|TRBJ1-5|TRBV5-5
TGTGCCAGCAGCTTTTACAGGGGGGTGGATAGCAATCAGCCCCAGCATTTT
CASSFYRGVDSNQPQHF
>NA|NA|TRBJ2-3|TRBV5-1
TGCGCCAGCGCCGTAGCAGGCACAGATACGCAGTATTTT
CASAVAGTDTQYF
>NA|NA|TRBJ2-5|TRBV27
TGTGCCAGCAGTTTATCGATCCCCTCAGAGACCCAGTACTTC
CASSLSIPSETQYF
>NA|NA|TRBJ1-3|TRBV7-9
TGTGCCAGCAGCTTAGGGACTGGAAACACCATATATTTT
CASSLGTGNTIYF
>NA|NA|TRBJ1-5|TRBV9
TGTGCCAGCAGCCCGGGACATTTGCTCAATCAGCCCCAGCATTTT
CASSPGHLLNQPQHF
>TRBD1|NA|TRBJ2-2|TRBV11-2
TGTGCCAGCAGCGTCCACAGGGGCCCGAACACCGGGGAGCTGTTTTTT
CASSVHRGPNTGELFF
>TRBD1|NA|TRBJ1-5|TRBV27
TGTGCCAGCAGTGTGTCGGATCGGGACAGGGTAGTCCTTAGCAATCAGCCCCAGCATTTT
CASSVSDRDRVVLSNQPQHF
>TRBD2|NA|TRBJ2-3|TRBV5-1
TGCGCCAGCACTCCGGGACTAGCTGCAGATACGCAGTATTTT
CASTPGLAADTQYF
>TRBD1|once|TRBJ2-1|TRBV27
TGTGCCAGCAGTTTAGGACAGGGGGCTGGTGAGCAGTTCTTC
CASSLGQGAGEQFF
>NA|NA|TRBJ1-2|TRBV27
TGTGCCAGCAGTTTGAGGGGAAACTATGGCTACACCTTC
CASSLRGNYGYTF
>TRBD1|once|TRBJ2-4|TRBV7-2
TGTGCCAGCAGCTTAGCGGGGGGGACAGGGGCTACATCCAAAAACATTCAGTACTTC
CASSLAGGTGATSKNIQYF
>NA|NA|TRBJ1-1|TRBV5-1
TGCGCCAGCAGCTTGGGGGGCCCGGGCGAAGCTTTCTTT
CASSLGGPGEAFF
>NA|NA|TRBJ2-7|TRBV28
TGTGCCAGCGTCAGGGCGGACTCCTACGAGCAGTACTTC
CASVRADSYEQYF
>NA|NA|TRBJ2-7|TRBV5-1
TGCGCCATCGGACCCTACGAGCAGTACTTC
CAIGPYEQYF